The 5 T cell receptor beta chains in this list originate from one sample, sequenced in a study of blood T cells in healthy people across ages. A second PCR of about 6 to 11 cycles used a sample-barcoded 5' primer and a J-beta primer mix. MiXCR, applied by TCRdb to the 5' RACE reads, yields one record per CDR3 protein. The data show 780,000 or so distinct CDR3 sequences, 20% to 25% seen once. Another study also made use of these data, one on T cells of mothers and their children.

Source material: blood. The receptors were sampled from a boy aged 5-17 years in good health.

This clonotype was found a few times. This chain links TRBV18 with TRBJ2-5, with D perhaps matching TRBD1 (6 bases). V gave up 3 bases and J gave up 2 bases, with 16 bases separating them. Per the germline V gene, CDR1 is KGHSH and CDR2 is LQKENI. This CDR3 has 16 amino acids. The CDR3 reads CASSPLNRVAQETQYF. In DNA form, the CDR3 reads TGTGCCAGCTCACCGCTTAACAGGGTTGCGCAAGAGACCCAGTACTTC.

This clonotype was seen repeatedly, ten times or more. The chain recombines TRBV10-3 with TRBJ2-5; tentative D call: TRBD1 (5 bases). The CDR3 loop spans 14 amino acids. V gave up 5 bases and J gave up 5 bases, with 15 bases separating them. Germline V gene data show CDR1 as ENHRY and CDR2 as SYGVKD. The CDR3 sequence is CAISNPTKGETQYF. The CDR3 coding sequence is TGTGCCATCAGTAATCCGACAAAGGGGGAGACCCAGTACTTC.

The chain uses TRBV29-1 and TRBJ2-5; D not certain. The end of the DNA is better explained by TRBJ2-7, so the J call may be wrong. In germline, CDR1 is SQVTM, CDR2 ANQGSEA. This CDR3 is 12 amino acids long. The CDR3: CSVQDVAYEQYF. CDR3 bases: TGCAGCGTCCAGGATGTTGCCTACGAGCAGTACTTC.

The chain carries TRBV7-3 and TRBJ2-7; TRBD1 aligns across 9 bases. The J segment lost 10 bases and the V segment lost 1 base, leaving 5 bases of the junction unmatched. The CDR3 runs 13 residues. The germline V gene encodes CDR1 SGHTA and CDR2 FQGTGA. In nucleotides, the CDR3 is TGTGCCAGCAGCTTAATTGGGACAGGGATACAGTACTTC. This gives the protein CASSLIGTGIQYF.

The chain links TRBV29-1 to TRBJ1-1, with TRBD1 identical over 9 bases. This CDR3 region has 15 residues. Unmatched junction bases numbered 12, after V lost 6 bases and J lost 4 bases. The germline V gene has CDR1 SQVTM and CDR2 ANQGSEA. For the CDR3, the DNA is TGCAGCGTGGCGCAGTTGGGACAGGGAGGCACTGAAGCTTTCTTT. This gives the protein CSVAQLGQGGTEAFF.